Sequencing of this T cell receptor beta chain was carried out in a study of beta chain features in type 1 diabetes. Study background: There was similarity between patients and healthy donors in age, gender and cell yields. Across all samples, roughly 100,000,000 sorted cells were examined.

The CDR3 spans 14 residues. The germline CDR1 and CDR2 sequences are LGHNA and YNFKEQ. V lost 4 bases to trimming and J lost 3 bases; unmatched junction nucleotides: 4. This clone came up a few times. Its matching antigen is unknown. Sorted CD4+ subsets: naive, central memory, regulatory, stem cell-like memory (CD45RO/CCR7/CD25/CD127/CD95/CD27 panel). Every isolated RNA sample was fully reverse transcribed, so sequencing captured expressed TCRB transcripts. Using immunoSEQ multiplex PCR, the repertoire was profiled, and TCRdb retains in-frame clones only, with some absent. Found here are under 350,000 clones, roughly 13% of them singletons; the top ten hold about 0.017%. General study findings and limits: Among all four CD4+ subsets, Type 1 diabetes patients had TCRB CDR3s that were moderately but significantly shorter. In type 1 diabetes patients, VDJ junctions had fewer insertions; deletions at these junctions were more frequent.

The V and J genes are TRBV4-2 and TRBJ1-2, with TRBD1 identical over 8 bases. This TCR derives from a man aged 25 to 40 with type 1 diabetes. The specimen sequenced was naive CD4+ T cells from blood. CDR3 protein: CASSRLTGDYGYTF. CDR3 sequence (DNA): TGTGCCAGCAGCCGACTGACAGGGGACTATGGCTACACCTTC.